The entry below describes one TCR beta chain. Data came from immunoSEQ multiplex PCR; TCRdb stores just in-frame clones and leaves some out. This table holds about 370,000 clones, approximately 88% found once. Patients in Seattle were enrolled during active infection, then followed longitudinally. This record belongs to a study of blood T cell repertoires in COVID-19. The CDR3 runs to 14 residues. Trimming removed 5 bases from V and 10 bases from J; junction bases left unmatched: 8. From germline, CDR1 is SGHTA and CDR2 FQGNSA. The origin of this receptor is a woman in her 30s with COVID-19, enrolled during active disease. The sequenced sample was peripheral blood. V gene TRBV7-2 combines with J gene TRBJ1-4, with 9 bases matching TRBD1. The CDR3 here is CASSLDRGRGKLFF. CDR3 bases: TGTGCCAGCAGCCTGGACAGGGGACGGGGAAAACTGTTTTTT.